The 7 T cell receptor beta chains below come from one sample, sequenced in a study of CD8+ T cells in alopecia areata. Extracted RNA was reverse transcribed, and the resulting cDNA served as sequencing template. Data came from immunoSEQ multiplex PCR; TCRdb stores just in-frame clones and leaves some out. Found here are 100,000 to 150,000 clones, 49% of them singletons; the top ten hold 18%. Sequencing used CD8+ T cells sorted from blood, obtained at week 0. Every receptor here comes from a human donor with alopecia areata.

In its sample, this clone was seen once. This chain uses TRBV9 with TRBJ2-7, with 7 bases aligning to TRBD2. Germline V CDR1 and CDR2: SGDLS, YYNGEE. Losses at the gene ends were 4 bases for V and 0 bases for J; bases not matched to a gene: 4. This CDR3 region has 14 residues. CDR3 sequence: CASSPRDYSYEQYF. The DNA of the CDR3 is TGTGCCAGCAGCCCTAGGGACTACTCCTACGAGCAGTACTTC.

The chain employs TRBV6-5 and TRBJ2-2; 12 nucleotides agree with TRBD2. This CDR3 is built from 15 residues. V lost 6 bases and J lost 6; bases outside the gene matches: 5. CDR1 is MNHEY, CDR2 SVGAGI, per germline. As DNA, the CDR3 is TGTGCCAGCAGGCCTAGCGGGGGGGCCTCCGGGGAGCTGTTTTTT. This gives the protein CASRPSGGASGELFF.

This sequence joins TRBV2 and TRBJ2-7, with 11 bases aligning to TRBD2. The V segment lost 5 bases and the J segment 5 bases; nucleotides outside the gene matches: 14. Germline loops: CDR1 SNHLY, CDR2 FYNNEI. The CDR3 totals 17 residues. The CDR3, as DNA: TGTGCCAGCAGTACAAGCCTCCCGGGACTAGCGGACCACGAGCAGTACTTC. It yields the protein CASSTSLPGLADHEQYF.

The chain recombines TRBV6-5 with TRBJ1-2, with a weak D call TRBD1 (5 bases). Germline V gene sequence: CDR1 MNHEY, CDR2 SVGAGI. The CDR3 covers 13 residues. V dropped 0 bases and J dropped 7 bases, with 9 bases sitting between them. The CDR3 protein is CASSYSGDGGYTF. In DNA, the CDR3 is TGTGCCAGCAGTTACTCAGGGGACGGTGGCTACACCTTC.

This clone was seen a handful of times. The V call is TRBV19, the J call TRBJ1-1, with D hard to call. Germline V lookup: CDR1 LNHDA, CDR2 SQIVND (reference sequence). V gave up 0 bases and J gave up 1 base, with 9 bases separating them. This CDR3 comprises 15 residues. CDR3 nucleotide sequence: TGTGCCAGTAGTATAGATCGGACGGCGAACACTGAAGCTTTCTTT. As protein: CASSIDRTANTEAFF.

This clone turned up a few times. The genes are TRBV27 and TRBJ2-3; 10 bases are shared with TRBD2. Germline assignment: CDR1 MNHEY and CDR2 SMNVEV (reference sequence). The CDR3 extends over 16 amino acids. J lost 6 bases, V lost 6 bases, and 12 bases had no gene match. In nucleotides, the CDR3 is TGTGCCAGCAGCTGGGGGCTAGCGGGGGTGGGGGATACGCAGTATTTT. It yields the protein CASSWGLAGVGDTQYF.

In this sample, this clone turned up a few times. The chain has TRBV9 and TRBJ2-1; D may be TRBD1 or TRBD2 (6 bases each). Trimming removed 4 bases at V and 6 bases at J, with 11 bases between. CDR3 length: 13 residues. Germline V gives CDR1 SGDLS, CDR2 YYNGEE. CDR3 residues: CASSPGGGNEQFF. CDR3 nucleotide sequence: TGTGCCAGCAGCCCTGGAGGGGGCAATGAGCAGTTCTTC. Looking up the rest from reference TRBV9 and TRBJ2-1 gives the full variable domain: DSGVTQTPKHLITATGQRVTLRCSPRSGDLSVYWYQQSLDQGLQFLIQYYNGEERAKGNILERFSAQQFPDLHSELNLSSLELGDSALYFCASSPGGGNEQFFGPGTRLTVL.